Detailed here is one TCR beta chain. The antigen is undetermined. J gave up 2 bases and V 4 bases, and 5 bases lay outside the gene matches. The CDR3 extends over 15 amino acids. CDR1 is LNHDA and CDR2 is SQIVND in the germline V gene (reference sequence). The data originate from a study of T cell responses to AZD1222 COVID-19 vaccine. General study points: Possibly, clonal diversity was underestimated; donors were largely white British and included more females.

Sequencing was performed with immunoSEQ multiplex PCR; in TCRdb, only in-frame clones are kept and a portion is missing. The table lists some 90,000 clones, about 86% of them singletons, with approximately 7.9% in the top ten. The origin of this receptor is an adult in good health. The sample in question was peripheral blood, obtained on day 0 of AZD1222 vaccination. The gene calls are TRBV19 and TRBJ1-5; 7 positions match TRBD1. CDR3 sequence: CASSTLDRGNQPQHF. The CDR3 DNA is TGTGCCAGTAGTACCTTAGACAGGGGCAATCAGCCCCAGCATTTT.